This T cell receptor beta chain came from a study of T-cell memory formation after mild COVID-19. TCRdb re-called the 5' RACE reads with MiXCR, one entry per CDR3 protein. There are some 70,000 distinct CDR3 sequences in the sample; approximately 15% occur only once, and under 35% lies in the top ten. The sample was PBMCs or a T cell subset sorted from them (not recorded which). This clonotype was obtained from an adult woman who had mild COVID-19 (a few samples of this study predate the infection). Cell type and time point are not known.

The CDR3 protein is CASSPGTGGSTGELFF. Written as DNA, the CDR3 is TGCGCCAGCAGCCCTGGGACAGGGGGAAGCACCGGGGAGCTGTTTTTT. The chain carries TRBV5-1 and TRBJ2-2; 11 bases are a match to TRBD1. Trimming cost V 4 bases and J 4 bases; bases outside gene matches: 6. Germline V lookup: CDR1 SGHRS, CDR2 YFSETQ. This CDR3 region has 16 residues.